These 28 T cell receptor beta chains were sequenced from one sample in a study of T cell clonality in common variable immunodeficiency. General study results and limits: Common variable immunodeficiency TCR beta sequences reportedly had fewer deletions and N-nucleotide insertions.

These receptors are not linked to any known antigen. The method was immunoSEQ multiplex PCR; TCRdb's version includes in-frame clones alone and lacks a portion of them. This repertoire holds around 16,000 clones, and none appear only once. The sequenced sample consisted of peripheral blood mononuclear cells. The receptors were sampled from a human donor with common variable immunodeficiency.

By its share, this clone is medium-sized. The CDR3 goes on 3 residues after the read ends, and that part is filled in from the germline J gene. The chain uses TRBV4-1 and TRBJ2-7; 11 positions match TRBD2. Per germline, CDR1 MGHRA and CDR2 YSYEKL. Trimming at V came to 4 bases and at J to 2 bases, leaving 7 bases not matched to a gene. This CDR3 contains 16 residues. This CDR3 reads CASSLTSGDPPYEQYF. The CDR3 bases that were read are TGCGCCAGCAGCCTGACTAGCGGGGATCCACCCTACGAG.

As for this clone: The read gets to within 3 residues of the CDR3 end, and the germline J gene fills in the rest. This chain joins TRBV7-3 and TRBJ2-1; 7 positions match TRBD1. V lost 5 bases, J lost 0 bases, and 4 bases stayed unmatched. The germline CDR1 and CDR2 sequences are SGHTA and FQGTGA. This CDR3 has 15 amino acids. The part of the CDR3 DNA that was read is TGTGCCAGCAGCCCCGACAGGGCCTCCTACAATGAG. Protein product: CASSPDRASYNE. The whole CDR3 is CASSPDRASYNEQFF.

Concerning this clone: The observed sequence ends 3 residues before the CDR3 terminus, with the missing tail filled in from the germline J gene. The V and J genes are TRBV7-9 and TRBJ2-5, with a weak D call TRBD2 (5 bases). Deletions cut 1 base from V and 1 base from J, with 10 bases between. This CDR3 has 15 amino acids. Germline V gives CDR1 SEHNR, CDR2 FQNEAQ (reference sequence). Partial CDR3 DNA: TGTGCCAGCAGCTTAGGTCCAGCGGTCCAAGAGACC. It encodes CASSLGPAVQET. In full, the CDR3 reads CASSLGPAVQETQYF.

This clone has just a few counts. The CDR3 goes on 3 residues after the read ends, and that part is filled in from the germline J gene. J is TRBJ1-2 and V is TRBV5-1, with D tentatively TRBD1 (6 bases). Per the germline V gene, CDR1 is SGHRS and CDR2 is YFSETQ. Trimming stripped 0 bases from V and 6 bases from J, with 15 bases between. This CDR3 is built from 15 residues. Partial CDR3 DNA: TGCGCCAGCAGCTTGGGGACTAGGGGGGATGATGGC. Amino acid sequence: CASSLGTRGDDG. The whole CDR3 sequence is CASSLGTRGDDGYTF.

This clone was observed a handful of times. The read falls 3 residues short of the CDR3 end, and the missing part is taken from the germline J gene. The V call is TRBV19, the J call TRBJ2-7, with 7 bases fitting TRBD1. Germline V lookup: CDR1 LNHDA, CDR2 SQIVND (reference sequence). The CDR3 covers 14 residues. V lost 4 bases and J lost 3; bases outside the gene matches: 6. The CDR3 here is CASSREQGSYEQYF. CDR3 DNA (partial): TGTGCCAGTAGTAGGGAACAGGGGAGCTACGAG. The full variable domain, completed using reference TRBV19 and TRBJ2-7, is DGGITQSPKYLFRKEGQNVTLSCEQNLNHDAMYWYRQDPGQGLRLIYYSQIVNDFQKGDIAEGYSVSREKKESFPLTVTSAQKNPTAFYLCASSREQGSYEQYFGPGTRLTVT.

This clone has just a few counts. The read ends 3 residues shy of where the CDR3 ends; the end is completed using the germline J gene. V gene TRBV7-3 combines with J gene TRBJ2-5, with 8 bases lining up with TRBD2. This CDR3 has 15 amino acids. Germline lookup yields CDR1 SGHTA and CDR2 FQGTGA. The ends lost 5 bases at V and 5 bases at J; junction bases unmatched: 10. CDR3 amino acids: CASSPRAGASETQYF. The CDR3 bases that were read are TGTGCCAGCAGCCCAAGAGCGGGGGCGAGCGAGACC.

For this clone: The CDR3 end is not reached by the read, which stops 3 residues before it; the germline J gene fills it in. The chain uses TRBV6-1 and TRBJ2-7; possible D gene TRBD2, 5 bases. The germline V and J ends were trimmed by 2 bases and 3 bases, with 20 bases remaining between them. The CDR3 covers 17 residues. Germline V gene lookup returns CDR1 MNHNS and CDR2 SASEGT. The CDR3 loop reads CASSELFFSGIGYEQYF. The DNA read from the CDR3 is TGTGCCAGCAGTGAACTTTTTTTCTCGGGGATCGGCTACGAG.

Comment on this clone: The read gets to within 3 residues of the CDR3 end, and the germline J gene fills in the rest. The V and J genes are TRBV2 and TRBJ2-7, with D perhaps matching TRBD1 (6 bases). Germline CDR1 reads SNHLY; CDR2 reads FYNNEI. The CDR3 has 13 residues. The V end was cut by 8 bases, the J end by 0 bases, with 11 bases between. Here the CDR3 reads CASDGQRSYEQYF. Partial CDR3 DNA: TGTGCCAGCGACGGACAGCGCTCCTACGAG.

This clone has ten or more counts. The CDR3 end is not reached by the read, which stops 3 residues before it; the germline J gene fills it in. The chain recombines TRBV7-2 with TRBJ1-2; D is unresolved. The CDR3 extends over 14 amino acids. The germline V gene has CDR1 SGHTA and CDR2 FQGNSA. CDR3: CASSLDQRSGGYTF. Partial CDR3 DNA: TGTGCCAGCAGCTTAGACCAGCGGTCGGGGGGC. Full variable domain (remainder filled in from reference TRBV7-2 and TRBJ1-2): GAGVSQSPSNKVTEKGKDVELRCDPISGHTALYWYRQSLGQGLEFLIYFQGNSAPDKSGLPSDRFSAERTGGSVSTLTIQRTQQEDSAVYLCASSLDQRSGGYTFGSGTRLTVV.

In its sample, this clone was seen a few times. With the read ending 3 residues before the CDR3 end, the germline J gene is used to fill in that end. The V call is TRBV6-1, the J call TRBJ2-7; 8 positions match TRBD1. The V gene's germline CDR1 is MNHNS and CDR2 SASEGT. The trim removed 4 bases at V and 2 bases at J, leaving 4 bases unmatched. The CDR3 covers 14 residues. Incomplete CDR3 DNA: TGTGCCAGCAGTGCGCAGGGGGCTACCTACGAG. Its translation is CASSAQGATYE. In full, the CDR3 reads CASSAQGATYEQYF.

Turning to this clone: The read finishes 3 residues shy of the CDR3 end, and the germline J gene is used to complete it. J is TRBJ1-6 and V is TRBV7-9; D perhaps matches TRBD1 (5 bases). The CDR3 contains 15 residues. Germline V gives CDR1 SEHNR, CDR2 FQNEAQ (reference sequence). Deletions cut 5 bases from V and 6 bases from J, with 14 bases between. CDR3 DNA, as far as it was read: TGTGCCAGCAGCCCAGGGTTGGGGGGTAATTCACCC. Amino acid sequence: CASSPGLGGNSP. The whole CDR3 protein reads CASSPGLGGNSPLHF.

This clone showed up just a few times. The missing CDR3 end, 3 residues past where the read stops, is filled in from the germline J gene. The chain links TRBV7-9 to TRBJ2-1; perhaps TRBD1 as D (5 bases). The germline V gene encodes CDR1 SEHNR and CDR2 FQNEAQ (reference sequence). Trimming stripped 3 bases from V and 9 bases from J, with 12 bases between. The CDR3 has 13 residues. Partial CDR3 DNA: TGTGCCAGCAGCTTGAAGGGGCGCAGTGAG. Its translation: CASSLKGRSE. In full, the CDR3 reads CASSLKGRSEQFF.

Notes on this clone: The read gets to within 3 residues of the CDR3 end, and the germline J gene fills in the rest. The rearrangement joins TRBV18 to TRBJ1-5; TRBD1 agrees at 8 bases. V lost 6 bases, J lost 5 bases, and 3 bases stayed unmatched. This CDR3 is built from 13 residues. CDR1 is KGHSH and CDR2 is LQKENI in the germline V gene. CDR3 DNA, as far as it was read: TGTGCCAGCTCGGACAGGGAATATCAGCCC. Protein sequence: CASSDREYQP. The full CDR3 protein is CASSDREYQPQHF.

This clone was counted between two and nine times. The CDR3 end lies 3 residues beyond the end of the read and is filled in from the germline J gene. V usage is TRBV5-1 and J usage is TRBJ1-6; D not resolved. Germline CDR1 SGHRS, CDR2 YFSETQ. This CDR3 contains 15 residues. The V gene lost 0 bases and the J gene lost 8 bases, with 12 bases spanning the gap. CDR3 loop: CASSLEATGYSPLHF. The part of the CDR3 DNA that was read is TGCGCCAGCAGCTTGGAGGCGACTGGGTATTCACCC.

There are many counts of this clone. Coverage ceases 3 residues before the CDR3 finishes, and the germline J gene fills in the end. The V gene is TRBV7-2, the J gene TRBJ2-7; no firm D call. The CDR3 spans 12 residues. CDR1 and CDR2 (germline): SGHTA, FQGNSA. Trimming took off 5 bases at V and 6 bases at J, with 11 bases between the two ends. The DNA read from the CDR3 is TGTGCCAGCAGCCACACACCGGGCGAG. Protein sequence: CASSHTPGE. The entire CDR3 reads CASSHTPGEQYF. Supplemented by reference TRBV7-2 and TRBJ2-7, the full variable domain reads GAGVSQSPSNKVTEKGKDVELRCDPISGHTALYWYRQSLGQGLEFLIYFQGNSAPDKSGLPSDRFSAERTGGSVSTLTIQRTQQEDSAVYLCASSHTPGEQYFGPGTRLTVT.

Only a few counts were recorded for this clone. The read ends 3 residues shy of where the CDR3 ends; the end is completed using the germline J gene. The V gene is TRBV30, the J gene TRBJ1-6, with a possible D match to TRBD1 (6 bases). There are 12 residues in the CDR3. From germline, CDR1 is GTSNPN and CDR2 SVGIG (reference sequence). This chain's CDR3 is CAWTAGAVPLHF. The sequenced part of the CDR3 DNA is TGTGCCTGGACGGCAGGGGCCGTTCCC.

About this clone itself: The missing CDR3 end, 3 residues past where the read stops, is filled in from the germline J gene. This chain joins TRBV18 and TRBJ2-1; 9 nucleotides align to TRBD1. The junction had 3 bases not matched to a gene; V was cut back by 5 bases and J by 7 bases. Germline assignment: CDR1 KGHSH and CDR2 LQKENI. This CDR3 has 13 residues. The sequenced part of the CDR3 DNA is TGTGCCAGCTCAATTGGGACAGGGAATGAG. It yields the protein CASSIGTGNE. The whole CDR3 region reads CASSIGTGNEQFF.

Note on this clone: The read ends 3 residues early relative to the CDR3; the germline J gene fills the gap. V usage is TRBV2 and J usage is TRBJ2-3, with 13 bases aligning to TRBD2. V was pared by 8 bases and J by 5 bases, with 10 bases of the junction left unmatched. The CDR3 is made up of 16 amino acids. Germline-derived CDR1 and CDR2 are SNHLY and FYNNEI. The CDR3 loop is CASRKTSGRLGDTQYF. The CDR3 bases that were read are TGTGCCAGCCGGAAGACTAGCGGGAGGCTCGGAGATACG.

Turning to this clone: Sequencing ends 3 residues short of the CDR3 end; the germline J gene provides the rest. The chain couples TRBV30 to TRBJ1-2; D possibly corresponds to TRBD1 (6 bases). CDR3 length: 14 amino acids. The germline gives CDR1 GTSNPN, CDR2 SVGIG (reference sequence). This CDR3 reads CAWSVLGGQLGYTF. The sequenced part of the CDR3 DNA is TGTGCCTGGAGTGTACTCGGAGGACAGTTGGGC.

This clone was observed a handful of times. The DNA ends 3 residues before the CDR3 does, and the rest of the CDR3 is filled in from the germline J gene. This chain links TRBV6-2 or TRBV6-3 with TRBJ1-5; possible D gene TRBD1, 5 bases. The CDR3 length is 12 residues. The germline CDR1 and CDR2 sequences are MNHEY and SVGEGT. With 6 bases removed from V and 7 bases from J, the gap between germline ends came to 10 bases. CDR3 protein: CASRGVGQPQHF. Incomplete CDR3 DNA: TGTGCCAGCAGAGGGGTGGGACAGCCC.

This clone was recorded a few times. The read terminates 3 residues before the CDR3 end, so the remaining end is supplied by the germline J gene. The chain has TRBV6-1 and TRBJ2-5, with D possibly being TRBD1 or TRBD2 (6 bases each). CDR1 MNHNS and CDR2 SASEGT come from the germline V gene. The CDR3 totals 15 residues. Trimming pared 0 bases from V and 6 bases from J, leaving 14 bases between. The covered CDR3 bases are TGTGCCAGCAGTGAAGCCAGAACAGGGAGGCAGACC. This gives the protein CASSEARTGRQT. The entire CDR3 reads CASSEARTGRQTQYF.

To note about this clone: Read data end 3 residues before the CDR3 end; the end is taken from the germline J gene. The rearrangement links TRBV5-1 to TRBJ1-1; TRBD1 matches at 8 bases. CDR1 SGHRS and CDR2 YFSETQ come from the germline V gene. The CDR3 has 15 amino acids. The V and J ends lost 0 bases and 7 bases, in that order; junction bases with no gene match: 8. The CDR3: CASSLAEQGAGEAFF. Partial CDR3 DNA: TGCGCCAGCAGCTTGGCGGAGCAGGGGGCGGGTGAA.

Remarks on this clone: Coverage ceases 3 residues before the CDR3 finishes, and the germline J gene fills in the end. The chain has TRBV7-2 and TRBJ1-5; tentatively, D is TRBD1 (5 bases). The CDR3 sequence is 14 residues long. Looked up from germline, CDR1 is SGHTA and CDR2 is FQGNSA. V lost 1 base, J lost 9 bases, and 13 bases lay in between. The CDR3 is CASSLGTRDRPQHF. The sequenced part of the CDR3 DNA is TGTGCCAGCAGCTTAGGGACACGGGATCGGCCC.

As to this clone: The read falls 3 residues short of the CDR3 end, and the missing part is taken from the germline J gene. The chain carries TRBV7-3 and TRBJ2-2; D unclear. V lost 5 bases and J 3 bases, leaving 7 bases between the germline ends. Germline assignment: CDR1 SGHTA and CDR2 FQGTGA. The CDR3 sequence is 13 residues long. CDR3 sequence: CASSPQYTGELFF. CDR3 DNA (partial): TGTGCCAGCAGCCCACAGTACACCGGGGAG.

The sequenced CDR3 bases are TGTGCCAGCAGCGCAAGGGACAGGGCAAACTATGGC. It encodes CASSARDRANYG. The CDR3 reads in full as CASSARDRANYGYTF. The chain combines TRBV7-2 with TRBJ1-2; 9 nucleotides line up with TRBD1. Read coverage stops 3 residues before the CDR3 terminus; the germline J gene supplies the remainder. The germline V gene has CDR1 SGHTA and CDR2 FQGNSA. Trimming took 5 bases from V and 2 from J; bases not matched to a gene: 6. This CDR3 region has 15 residues.

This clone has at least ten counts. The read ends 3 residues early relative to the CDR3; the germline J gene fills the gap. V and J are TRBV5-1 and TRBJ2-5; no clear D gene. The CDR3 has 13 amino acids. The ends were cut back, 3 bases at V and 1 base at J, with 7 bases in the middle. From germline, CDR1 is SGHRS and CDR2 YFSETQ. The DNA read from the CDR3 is TGCGCCAGCAGCTCGACTGGCCAAGAGACC. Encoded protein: CASSSTGQET. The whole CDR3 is CASSSTGQETQYF.

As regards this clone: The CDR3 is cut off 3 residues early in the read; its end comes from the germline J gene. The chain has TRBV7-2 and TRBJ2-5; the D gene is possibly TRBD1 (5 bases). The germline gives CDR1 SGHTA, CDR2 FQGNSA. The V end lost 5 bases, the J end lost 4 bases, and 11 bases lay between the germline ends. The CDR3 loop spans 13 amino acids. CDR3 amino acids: CASSPWGRETQYF. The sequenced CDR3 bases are TGTGCCAGCAGCCCATGGGGCAGAGAGACC.

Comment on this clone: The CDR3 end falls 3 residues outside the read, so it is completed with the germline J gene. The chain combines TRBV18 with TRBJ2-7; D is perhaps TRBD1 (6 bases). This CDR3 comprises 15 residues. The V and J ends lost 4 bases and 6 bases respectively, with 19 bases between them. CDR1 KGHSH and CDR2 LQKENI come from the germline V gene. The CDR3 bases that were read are TGTGCCAGCTCACAACAGGGAATTGGGTCAAGCGAG. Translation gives CASSQQGIGSSE. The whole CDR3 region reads CASSQQGIGSSEQYF. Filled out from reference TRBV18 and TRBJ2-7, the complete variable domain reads NAGVMQNPRHLVRRRGQEARLRCSPMKGHSHVYWYRQLPEEGLKFMVYLQKENIIDESGMPKERFSAEFPKEGPSILRIQQVVRGDSAAYFCASSQQGIGSSEQYFGPGTRLTVT.